A selection of T cell receptor beta chains follows, all from one sample in a study of blood T cells in healthy people across ages. TCRdb used MiXCR to reprocess the 5' RACE reads, holding one entry per CDR3 protein. This sample has fewer than 800,000 distinct CDR3 sequences; about half occur once, and the top ten carry 25% to 35%. The sequenced sample was blood. Receptor source: a woman in her sixties or seventies in good health. CDR3s include the opening cysteine and the closing phenylalanine or tryptophan. Fields, in order: D gene, J gene, clone size, V gene, CDR3 protein, CDR3 DNA. The D gene is left open where the match is weak. Clone size, where shown, is once, few, many, or a class for clones that have expanded.

>TRBD2|TRBJ2-7|.|TRBV29-1
CSVLMGGVDEQYF
TGCAGCGTCTTGATGGGGGGGGTGGACGAGCAGTACTTC
>.|TRBJ2-5|few|TRBV27
CASSLYPGKTQYF
TGTGCCAGCAGTTTATATCCAGGGAAGACCCAGTACTTC
>TRBD2|TRBJ2-5|.|TRBV20-1
CSARPGLAGETQYF
TGCAGTGCTAGGCCGGGACTAGCGGGAGAGACCCAGTACTTC
>.|TRBJ2-3|many|TRBV28
CASSLSLPARDTQYF
TGTGCCAGCAGTTTGTCACTCCCCGCGCGGGATACGCAGTATTTT
>TRBD2|TRBJ2-2|.|TRBV10-3
CAISDRSSGRKAGELFF
TGTGCCATCAGTGACCGGTCTAGCGGGCGAAAGGCCGGGGAGCTGTTTTTT
>TRBD1|TRBJ1-2|.|TRBV25-1
CASRGQGVYGYTF
TGTGCCAGCAGGGGTCAGGGGGTCTATGGCTACACCTTC
>.|TRBJ1-2|.|TRBV7-2
CASSFGALLGYTF
TGTGCCAGCAGCTTTGGGGCACTCCTGGGCTACACCTTC
>.|TRBJ2-1|.|TRBV4-2
CASSQVTRTNEQFF
TGTGCCAGCAGCCAAGTAACCAGGACCAATGAGCAGTTCTTC
>TRBD2|TRBJ2-1|.|TRBV20-1
CSARGVAGVSEQFF
TGCAGTGCTAGAGGGGTAGCGGGAGTCAGTGAGCAGTTCTTC
>TRBD1|TRBJ1-2|.|TRBV2
CASSGDRTNYGYTF
TGTGCCAGCAGTGGGGACAGGACCAACTATGGCTACACCTTC